The 4 T cell receptor beta chains listed next were all sequenced from one sample in a study of control samples from healthy donors and cancer patients. Produced via immunoSEQ multiplex PCR; TCRdb's table is partial and in-frame only. Of 150,000 to 200,000 clones detected, approximately 92% appear once; the ten largest clones hold 1.2% to 1.5%. Sequences were obtained from blood. The source of these receptors is a young man in good health.

The chain couples TRBV19 to TRBJ1-2; possible D gene TRBD1, 6 bases. This CDR3 region has 12 residues. The germline CDR1 and CDR2 sequences are LNHDA and SQIVND (reference sequence). V was clipped by 7 bases and J by 4 bases, with 10 bases between them. In nucleotides, the CDR3 is TGTGCCAGTACCGGGACACCCTATGGCTACACCTTC. It yields the protein CASTGTPYGYTF.

The V gene is TRBV4-3, the J gene TRBJ2-3; 7 nucleotides line up with TRBD2. V lost 4 bases, J lost 1 base, and 5 bases stayed unmatched. Germline CDR1 reads LGHNA; CDR2 reads YSLEER. The CDR3 spans 15 residues. The CDR3 here is CASSPRGVRTDTQYF. The CDR3 region has the DNA TGCGCCAGCAGCCCTCGGGGGGTGCGCACAGATACGCAGTATTTT.

V usage is TRBV3-1 (or the pseudogene TRBV3-2) and J usage is TRBJ2-5; D uncertain. In germline, CDR1 is LGHDT, CDR2 YNNKEL (reference sequence). V was shortened by 4 bases and J by 1 base, with 13 bases between the two germline ends. CDR3 length equals 15 residues. The CDR3 bases are TGTGCCAGCAGCCCGGGTTCGCGAAGCCAAGAGACCCAGTACTTC. Translating gives CASSPGSRSQETQYF.

The rearrangement uses TRBV6-6 and TRBJ2-5; D not certain. V lost 6 bases, J lost 3 bases, and 5 bases lay in between. Germline loops: CDR1 MNHNY, CDR2 SVGAGI (reference sequence). This CDR3 contains 11 residues. CDR3 in amino acids: CASSYKETQYF. The CDR3 DNA follows: TGTGCCAGCAGCTACAAAGAGACCCAGTACTTC.